These 6 T cell receptor beta chains originate from one sample sequenced in a study of CD8+CD57+ T cells in acquired aplastic anemia listed by TCRdb under 2018. The run used an Illumina HiSeq 2000. Genomic DNA served as template for TCR beta VDJ combination and CDR3 sequence profiling. Using fastp trimming at Q25 and MiXCR clonotype assembly, TCRdb reanalyzed the public sequencing data and kept in-frame beta chains. All rows with the same CDR3 protein become a single entry with the most common DNA and genes. This sample comprises 150,000 to 200,000 distinct CDR3 sequences, 55% to 70% of them detected only once. The ten largest clones take up about half of the sample. The material sequenced was sorted CD4+, CD8+, or CD8+CD57+ T cells (not recorded which) from PBMCs. These receptors came from a human donor with severe aplastic anemia or a healthy control (not recorded which).

The chain is built from TRBV29-1 and TRBJ1-1, with 10 bases fitting TRBD1. Germline V gives CDR1 SQVTM, CDR2 ANQGSEA. CDR3 length equals 15 residues. V lost 6 bases to trimming and J lost 0 bases; unmatched junction nucleotides: 7. CDR3 bases: TGCAGCGTGGACGCCGGGACAGGGGTGAACACTGAAGCTTTCTTT. It translates to CSVDAGTGVNTEAFF.

This chain uses TRBV7-9 with TRBJ2-7, with 7 bases identical to TRBD2. The germline V gene encodes CDR1 SEHNR and CDR2 FQNEAQ (reference sequence). With 1 base clipped from V and 9 bases from J, the junction kept 3 bases outside the gene matches. The CDR3 consists of 12 residues. Here the CDR3 reads CASSLVWGGQYF. In nucleotides, the CDR3 is TGTGCCAGCAGCTTAGTTTGGGGGGGGCAGTACTTC.

This clonotype appeared a few times. A much larger clone sits a single nucleotide away, making a read error possible. This CDR3 fails to terminate in the conserved phenylalanine or tryptophan, so it likely reflects a read error. The chain is built from TRBV19 and TRBJ2-7; the D is unclear. There are 15 residues in the CDR3. The V end was cut by 6 bases, the J end by 6 bases, with 21 bases between. Germline values: CDR1 LNHDA, CDR2 SQIVND (reference sequence). The CDR3 is CASSPGGTAWGEQYL. CDR3 bases: TGTGCCAGTAGCCCGGGTGGCACGGCTTGGGGCGAGCAGTACCTC.

The chain recombines TRBV4-1 with TRBJ2-7; 8 nucleotides align to TRBD1. The ends lost 5 bases at V and 7 bases at J; junction bases unmatched: 7. Germline assignment: CDR1 MGHRA and CDR2 YSYEKL. The CDR3 contains 13 residues. Here the CDR3 reads CASSDLGQVEQYF. The DNA for the CDR3 is TGCGCCAGCAGCGATTTGGGACAGGTTGAGCAGTACTTC.

V and J are TRBV24-1 and TRBJ1-1; D not resolved. Germline V gene lookup returns CDR1 KGHDR and CDR2 SFDVKD. The ends were cut back, 3 bases at V and 10 bases at J, with 20 bases in the middle. The CDR3 consists of 15 residues. CDR3 sequence: CATSDTTTRPPRAFF. CDR3 bases: TGTGCCACCAGTGATACCACGACAAGACCCCCAAGAGCTTTCTTT.

This chain links TRBV10-3 with TRBJ2-7; tentatively, D is TRBD1 (6 bases). The CDR3 has 12 amino acids. Germline values: CDR1 ENHRY, CDR2 SYGVKD. Trimming took 2 bases from V and 4 from J, leaving 6 bases between them. CDR3 protein: CAISEDRYEQYF. In DNA, the CDR3 is TGTGCCATCAGTGAGGACAGGTACGAGCAGTACTTC.